The sequence of this T cell receptor (beta chain) was determined in a study of blood T cells in healthy people across ages. In the study overall: Capturing about one barcoded beta molecule per two T cells was achieved by template switching. Regarding the study as a whole: When set beside aged donors, long-lived donors presented more naive CD4+ cells and higher diversity.

This CDR3 is 15 amino acids long. Germline CDR1 is KGHSH and CDR2 is LQKENI. Ranging in age from roughly 6 to 90, the donors were healthy Caucasian individuals from Russia. Every participating donor contributed 9.5 to 10 milliliters of peripheral blood through a draw. Notes on this clonotype: The antigen is unknown.

Through a sample-barcoded 5' primer and a J-beta primer mix, a second PCR was run for 7 to 11 cycles. TCRdb ran MiXCR on the 5' RACE reads and lists one entry per CDR3 protein. The table shows around 1,900,000 distinct CDR3 sequences, with roughly 43% occurring only once. This sequence was found in a human donor in good health. Sequenced sample: blood. V and J are TRBV18 and TRBJ2-1; TRBD2 is a possible D gene (6 bases). With the DNA end fitting TRBJ2-7 better, the J assignment may be wrong. CDR3 protein: CASSPPGGTYNEQYF. The CDR3 region has the DNA TGTGCCAGCTCACCACCGGGGGGAACTTACAATGAGCAGTACTTC.